The clone carrying this TCR beta chain is a singleton in its sample. Its antigen is unknown. This table comes from immunoSEQ multiplex PCR, and its TCRdb copy is limited to in-frame clones, with some not included. The data hold 97,000 or so clones, with about 95% observed a single time. It was the approximately 130-subject validation cohort, separate from the roughly 700-subject first cohort, to which the donors belonged. This entry comes from a study of cytomegalovirus exposure and HLA in healthy donors. Study-wide results and limits: Listed as cytomegalovirus-associated were around 160 TCR beta chains. Usually a TCR sequence was rare, but some public TCRs were found in many donors.

The clonotype comes from a woman in her late teens or twenties in good health and CMV-seronegative. Sequencing was done on a sample of PBMCs.

In DNA, the CDR3 is TGTGCCAGCAGCCAAGATCGGGGGGGATGGGAGACCCAGTACTTC. It is translated as CASSQDRGGWETQYF. The chain recombines TRBV14 with TRBJ2-5; TRBD2 agrees at 8 bases. Germline-derived CDR1 and CDR2 are SGHDN and FVKESK. The CDR3 has 15 residues. J gave up 5 bases and V 0 bases, and 5 bases lay outside the gene matches.